This T cell receptor beta chain comes out of a study of T cell clusters in autoimmune cytopenias. Each sample's input was 250 ng genomic DNA, 38,000 or so genome equivalents. CDR3 length equals 13 residues. CDR1 is LNHDA, CDR2 SQIVND, per germline (reference sequence). Findings and limits, study-wide: Primary autoimmune cytopenia patients seemingly lacked the physiological T cell clusters found in healthy donors.

Remarks on this clonotype: The antigen is unknown.

One tube held mixed TRB-A and TRB-B primer pools for touch-down PCR. TCRdb derives one entry per CDR3 protein from the multiplex PCR reads, leaving out DNA. The listing records 11,000 or so distinct CDR3 sequences. These data also formed part of another study, on T cell repertoires in aging, cancer and after chemotherapy.

The chain recombines TRBV19 with TRBJ1-1; TCRdb's assignment of TRBD1 cannot be checked, as there is no DNA. The TCR comes from a human donor in good health. Sequenced: peripheral blood. The chain's CDR3 is CASRKDGGLEAFF.